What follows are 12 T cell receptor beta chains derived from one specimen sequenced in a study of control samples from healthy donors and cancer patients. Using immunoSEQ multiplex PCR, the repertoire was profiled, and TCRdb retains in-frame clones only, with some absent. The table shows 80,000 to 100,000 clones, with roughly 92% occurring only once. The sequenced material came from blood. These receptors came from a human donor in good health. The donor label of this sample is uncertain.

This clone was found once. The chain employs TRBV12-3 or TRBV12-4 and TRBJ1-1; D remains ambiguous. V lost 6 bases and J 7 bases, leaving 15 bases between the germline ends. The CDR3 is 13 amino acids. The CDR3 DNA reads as TGTGCCAGCAGCCCACCGGGGAGGCTTGAAGCTTTCTTT. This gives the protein CASSPPGRLEAFF.

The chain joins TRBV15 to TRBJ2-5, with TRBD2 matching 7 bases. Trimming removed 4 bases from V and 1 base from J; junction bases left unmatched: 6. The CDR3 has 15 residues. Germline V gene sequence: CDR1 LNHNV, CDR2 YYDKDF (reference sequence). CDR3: CATSKNPSGQETQYF. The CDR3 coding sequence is TGTGCCACCAGCAAAAATCCTAGCGGCCAAGAGACCCAGTACTTC. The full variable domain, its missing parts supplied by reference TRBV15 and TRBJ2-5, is DAMVIQNPRYQVTQFGKPVTLSCSQTLNHNVMYWYQQKSSQAPKLLFHYYDKDFNNEADTPDNFQSRRPNTSFCFLDIRSPGLGDTAMYLCATSKNPSGQETQYFGPGTRLLVL.

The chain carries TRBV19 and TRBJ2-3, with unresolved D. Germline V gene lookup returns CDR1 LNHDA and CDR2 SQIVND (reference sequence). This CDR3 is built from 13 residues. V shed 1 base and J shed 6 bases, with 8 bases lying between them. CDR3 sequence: CASSIGQLDTQYF. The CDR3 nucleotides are TGTGCCAGTAGTATAGGCCAGTTGGATACGCAGTATTTT.

The CDR3 DNA is TGTGCCGCTATCCAGGGGGGGAATACTGAAGCTTTCTTT. Amino acids: CAAIQGGNTEAFF. The chain uses TRBV6-5 and TRBJ1-1; TRBD1 matches at 7 bases. The V segment lost 11 bases and the J segment 5 bases; nucleotides outside the gene matches: 11. Germline V lookup: CDR1 MNHEY, CDR2 SVGAGI. CDR3 length: 13 amino acids.

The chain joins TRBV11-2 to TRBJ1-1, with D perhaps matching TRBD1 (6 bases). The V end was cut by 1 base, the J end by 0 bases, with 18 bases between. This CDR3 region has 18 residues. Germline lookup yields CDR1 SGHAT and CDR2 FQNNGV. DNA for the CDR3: TGTGCCAGCAGCTTAGGTTCGGGGGCCAATTTTTTGAACACTGAAGCTTTCTTT. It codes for CASSLGSGANFLNTEAFF.

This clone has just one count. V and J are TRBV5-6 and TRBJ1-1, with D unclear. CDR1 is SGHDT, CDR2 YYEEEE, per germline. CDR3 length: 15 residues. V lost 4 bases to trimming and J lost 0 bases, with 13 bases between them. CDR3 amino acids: CASSMDVTLNTEAFF. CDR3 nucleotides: TGTGCCAGCAGCATGGACGTAACACTGAACACTGAAGCTTTCTTT.

The CDR3 sequence is CASSHNGGGAQYF. For the CDR3, the DNA is TGTGCCAGCAGCCACAACGGGGGGGGAGCCCAGTACTTC. The chain recombines TRBV12-3 or TRBV12-4 with TRBJ2-5; TRBD2 aligns across 8 bases. CDR3 length: 13 residues. J was trimmed by 9 bases and V by 6 bases; bases with no gene match: 9.

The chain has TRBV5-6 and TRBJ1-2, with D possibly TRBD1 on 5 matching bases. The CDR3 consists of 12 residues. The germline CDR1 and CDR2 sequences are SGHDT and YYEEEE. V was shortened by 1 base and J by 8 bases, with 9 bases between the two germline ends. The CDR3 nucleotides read TGTGCCAGCAGCTTGAAGGGGTACGGCTACACCTTC. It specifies CASSLKGYGYTF.

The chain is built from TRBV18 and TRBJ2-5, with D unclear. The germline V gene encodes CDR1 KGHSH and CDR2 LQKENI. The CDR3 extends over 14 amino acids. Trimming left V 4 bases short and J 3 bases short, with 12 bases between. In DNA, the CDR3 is TGTGCCAGCTCACGCAACCCGACCGAAGAGACCCAGTACTTC. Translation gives CASSRNPTEETQYF.

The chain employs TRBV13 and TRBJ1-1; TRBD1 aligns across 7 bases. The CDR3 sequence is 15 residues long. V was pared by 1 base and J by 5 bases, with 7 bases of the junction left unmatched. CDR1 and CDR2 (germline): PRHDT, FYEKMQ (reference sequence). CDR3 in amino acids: CASSLAPDRETEAFF. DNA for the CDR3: TGTGCCAGCAGCTTAGCACCTGACAGGGAAACTGAAGCTTTCTTT.

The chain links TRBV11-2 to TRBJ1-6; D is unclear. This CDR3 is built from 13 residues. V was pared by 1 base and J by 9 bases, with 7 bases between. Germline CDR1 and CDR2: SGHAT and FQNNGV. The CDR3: CASSLVTFSPLHF. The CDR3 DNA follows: TGTGCCAGCAGCTTAGTTACCTTTTCACCCCTCCACTTT.

The chain's CDR3 is CASSGTVNTEAFF. DNA for the CDR3: TGTGCCAGCAGTGGCACAGTGAACACTGAAGCTTTCTTT. V usage is TRBV27 and J usage is TRBJ1-1, with D hard to call. Germline loops: CDR1 MNHEY, CDR2 SMNVEV (reference sequence). The CDR3 is made up of 13 amino acids. The V gene lost 5 bases and the J gene lost 0 bases, with 7 bases spanning the gap.